Here is one T cell receptor beta chain with its context. A sample-barcoded 5' primer and a J-beta primer mix were used in a second PCR of roughly 6 to 12 cycles. Via MiXCR, TCRdb re-called the 5' RACE reads, giving one row per CDR3 protein. The sample gives about 2 million distinct CDR3 sequences, about 49% of which show up once; roughly 2.1% is in the top ten. These data originate in a study of blood T cells in healthy people across ages. This CDR3 is 16 amino acids long. Trimming stripped 7 bases from V and 1 base from J, with 17 bases between. From germline, CDR1 is MNHEY and CDR2 SVGEGT. The J gene is TRBJ1-5, the V gene TRBV6-2 or TRBV6-3; possibly TRBD1 for D (5 bases). Sequencing used blood. The receptor was isolated from a woman between 35 and 50 years old in good health. The CDR3 coding sequence is TGTGCCAGCACCAACGGGGGGGTAGGAAGCAATCAGCCCCAGCATTTT. Its translation is CASTNGGVGSNQPQHF.